One and the same sample provided the 2 T cell receptor beta chains below, sequenced in a study of blood T cell repertoires in COVID-19. TCRdb keeps only in-frame clones here, not all; method: immunoSEQ multiplex PCR. The profile shows 200,000 to 300,000 clones, 75% to 85% of them singletons. Sample: peripheral blood. All receptors derive from a woman aged 55-69 years with active or convalescent COVID-19.

This clone was observed a handful of times. The CDR3 loop is CASSLTSGGSYNEQFF. The CDR3 DNA reads as TGTGCCAGCAGCTTAACTAGCGGGGGGTCCTACAATGAGCAGTTCTTC. This chain links TRBV7-2 with TRBJ2-1; 12 bases agree with TRBD2. V lost 2 bases, J lost 1 base, and 0 bases stayed unmatched. There are 16 residues in the CDR3. Per germline, CDR1 SGHTA and CDR2 FQGNSA.

This clone was seen a single time. The chain is built from TRBV7-6 and TRBJ1-5; TRBD1 matches at 8 bases. The CDR3 contains 14 residues. Germline V gives CDR1 SGHVS, CDR2 FNYEAQ. Unmatched junction bases numbered 3, after V lost 6 bases and J lost 2 bases. Here the CDR3 reads CASSSQGGNQPQHF. CDR3 coding DNA: TGTGCCAGCAGTTCACAGGGGGGCAATCAGCCCCAGCATTTT.